The TCR beta chain described here comes from a study of T cells in Graves' hyperthyroidism and ophthalmopathy. Study results and caveats: In validation, the model predicted ophthalmopathy. These predictions came a median roughly six months before onset. Most clonotypes that expanded in the thyroid above 0.001 also showed up in blood.

The CDR3 extends over 16 amino acids. CDR1 and CDR2 from the germline V gene are SGHRS and YFSETQ. J was trimmed by 1 base and V by 4 bases; bases with no gene match: 7. Researchers amplified the TCR beta CDR3 regions from RNA transcripts. HTBI primers were employed in a first-round RT-PCR of the TCR CDR3. TCRdb fed the multiplex PCR reads into MiXCR, producing one record per CDR3 protein. This repertoire shows more than 350,000 distinct CDR3 sequences, about 18% found once; its top ten account for roughly a third. This clonotype was recorded at least ten times. Antigen: not known. The TCR comes from a woman in her 30s with Graves' hyperthyroidism that later progressed to Graves' ophthalmopathy. The specimen sequenced was blood. This sequence joins TRBV5-1 and TRBJ2-1; the match to TRBD2 covers 8 bases. Here the CDR3 DNA reads TGCGCCAGCAGCCCGGGGGGGGCGGAATCCTACAATGAGCAGTTCTTC. This sequence encodes CASSPGGAESYNEQFF.